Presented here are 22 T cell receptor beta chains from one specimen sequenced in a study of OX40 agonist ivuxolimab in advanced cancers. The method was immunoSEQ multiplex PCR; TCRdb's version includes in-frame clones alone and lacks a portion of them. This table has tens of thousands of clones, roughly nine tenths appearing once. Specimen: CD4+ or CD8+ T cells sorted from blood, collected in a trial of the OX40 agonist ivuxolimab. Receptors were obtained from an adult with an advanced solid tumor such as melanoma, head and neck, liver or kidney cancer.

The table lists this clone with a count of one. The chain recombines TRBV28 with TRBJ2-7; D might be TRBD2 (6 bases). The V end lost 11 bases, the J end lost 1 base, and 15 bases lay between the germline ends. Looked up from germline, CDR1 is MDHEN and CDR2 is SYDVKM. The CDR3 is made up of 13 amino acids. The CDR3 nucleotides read TGTGCCGTTGAGTCTAGCGTATCCTACGAGCAGTACTTC. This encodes CAVESSVSYEQYF.

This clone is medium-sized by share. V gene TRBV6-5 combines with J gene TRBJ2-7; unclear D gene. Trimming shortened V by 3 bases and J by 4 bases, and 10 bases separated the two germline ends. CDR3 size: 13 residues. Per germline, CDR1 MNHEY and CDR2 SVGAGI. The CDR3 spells CASSYSEGYEQYF. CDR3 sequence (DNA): TGTGCCAGCAGTTATTCCGAAGGGTACGAGCAGTACTTC.

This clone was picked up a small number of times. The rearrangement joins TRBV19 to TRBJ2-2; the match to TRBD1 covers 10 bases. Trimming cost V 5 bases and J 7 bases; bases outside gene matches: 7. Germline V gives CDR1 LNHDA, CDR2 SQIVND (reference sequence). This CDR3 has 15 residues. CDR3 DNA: TGTGCCAGTAGTCGAAGACAGGGGGCCATCGGGGAGCTGTTTTTT. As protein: CASSRRQGAIGELFF.

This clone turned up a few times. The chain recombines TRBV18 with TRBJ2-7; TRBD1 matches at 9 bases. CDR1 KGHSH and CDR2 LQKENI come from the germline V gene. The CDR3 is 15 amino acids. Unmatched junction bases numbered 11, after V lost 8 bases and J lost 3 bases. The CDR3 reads CASRTGASGHYEQYF. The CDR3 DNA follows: TGTGCCAGCCGGACAGGGGCCTCCGGGCACTACGAGCAGTACTTC.

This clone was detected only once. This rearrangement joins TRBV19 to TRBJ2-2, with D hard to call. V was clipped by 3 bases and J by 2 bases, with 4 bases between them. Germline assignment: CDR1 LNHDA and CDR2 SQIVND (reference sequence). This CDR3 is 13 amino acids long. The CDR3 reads CASSIPNTGELFF. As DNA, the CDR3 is TGTGCCAGTAGTATCCCCAACACCGGGGAGCTGTTTTTT. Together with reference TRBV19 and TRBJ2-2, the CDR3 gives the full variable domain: DGGITQSPKYLFRKEGQNVTLSCEQNLNHDAMYWYRQDPGQGLRLIYYSQIVNDFQKGDIAEGYSVSREKKESFPLTVTSAQKNPTAFYLCASSIPNTGELFFGEGSRLTVL.

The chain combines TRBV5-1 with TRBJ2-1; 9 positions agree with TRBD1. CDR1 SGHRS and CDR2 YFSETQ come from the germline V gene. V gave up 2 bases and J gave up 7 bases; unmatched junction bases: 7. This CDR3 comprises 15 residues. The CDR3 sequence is CASSLQGAIVNEQFF. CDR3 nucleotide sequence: TGCGCCAGCAGCTTACAGGGGGCAATAGTGAATGAGCAGTTCTTC. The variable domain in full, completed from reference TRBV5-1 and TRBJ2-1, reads KAGVTQTPRYLIKTRGQQVTLSCSPISGHRSVSWYQQTPGQGLQFLFEYFSETQRNKGNFPGRFSGRQFSNSRSEMNVSTLELGDSALYLCASSLQGAIVNEQFFGPGTRLTVL.

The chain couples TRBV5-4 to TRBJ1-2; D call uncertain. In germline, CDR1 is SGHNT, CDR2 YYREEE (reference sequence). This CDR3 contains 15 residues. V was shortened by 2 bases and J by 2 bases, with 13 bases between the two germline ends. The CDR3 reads CASSFPGVGNYGYTF. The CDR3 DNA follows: TGTGCCAGCAGCTTCCCGGGCGTGGGGAACTATGGCTACACCTTC.

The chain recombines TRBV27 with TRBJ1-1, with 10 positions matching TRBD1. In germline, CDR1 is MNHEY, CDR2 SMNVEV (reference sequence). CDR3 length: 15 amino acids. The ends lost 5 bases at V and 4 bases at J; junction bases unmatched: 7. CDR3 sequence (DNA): TGTGCCAGCAGTAGGGACAGGGGTAGGGCCACTGAAGCTTTCTTT. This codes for CASSRDRGRATEAFF.

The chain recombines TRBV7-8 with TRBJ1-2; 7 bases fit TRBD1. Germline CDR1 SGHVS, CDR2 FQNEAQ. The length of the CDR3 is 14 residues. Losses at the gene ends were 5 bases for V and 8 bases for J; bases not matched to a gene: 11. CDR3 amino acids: CASSPRDRVGGYTF. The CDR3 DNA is TGTGCCAGCAGCCCGAGAGACAGGGTCGGGGGCTACACCTTC.

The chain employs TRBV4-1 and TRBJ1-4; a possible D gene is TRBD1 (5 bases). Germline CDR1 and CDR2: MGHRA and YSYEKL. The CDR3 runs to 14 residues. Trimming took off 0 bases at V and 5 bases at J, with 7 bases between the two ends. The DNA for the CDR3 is TGCGCCAGCAGCCAAGATGGGGGAAATGAAAAACTGTTTTTT. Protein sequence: CASSQDGGNEKLFF.

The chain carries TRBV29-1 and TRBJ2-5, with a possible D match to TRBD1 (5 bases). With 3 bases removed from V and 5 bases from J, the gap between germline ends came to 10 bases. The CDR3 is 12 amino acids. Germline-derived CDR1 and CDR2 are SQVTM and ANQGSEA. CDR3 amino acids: CSVEVAGETQYF. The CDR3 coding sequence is TGCAGCGTTGAGGTAGCAGGGGAGACCCAGTACTTC.

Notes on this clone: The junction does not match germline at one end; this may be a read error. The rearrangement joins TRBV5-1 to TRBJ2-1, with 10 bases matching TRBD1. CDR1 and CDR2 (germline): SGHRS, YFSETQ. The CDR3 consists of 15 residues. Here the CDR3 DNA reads TGCGCCAACAGCCTACCGGGGACAGGGGCCAATGAGCAGTTCTTC. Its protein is CANSLPGTGANEQFF.

DNA of the CDR3: TGCAGCGTTAATGGACAATCGGGCACTGAAGCTTTCTTT. Translating it yields CSVNGQSGTEAFF. V and J are TRBV29-1 and TRBJ1-1; D might be TRBD1 (5 bases). The length of the CDR3 is 13 residues. Trimming left V 5 bases short and J 4 bases short, with 14 bases between. Per the germline V gene, CDR1 is SQVTM and CDR2 is ANQGSEA.

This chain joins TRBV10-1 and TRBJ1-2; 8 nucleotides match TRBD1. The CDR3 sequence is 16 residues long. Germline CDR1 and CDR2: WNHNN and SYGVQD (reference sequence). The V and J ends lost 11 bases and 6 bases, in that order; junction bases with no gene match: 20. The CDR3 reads CAGGTGTPPPINGYTF. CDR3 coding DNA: TGCGCCGGGGGGACAGGTACGCCGCCCCCTATCAATGGCTACACCTTC.

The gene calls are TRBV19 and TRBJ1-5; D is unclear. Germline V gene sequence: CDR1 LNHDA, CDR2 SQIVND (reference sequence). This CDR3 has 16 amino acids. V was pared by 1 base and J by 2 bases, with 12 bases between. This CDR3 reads CASSIGRTRGNQPQHF. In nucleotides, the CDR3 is TGTGCCAGTAGTATAGGTAGGACGAGGGGCAATCAGCCCCAGCATTTT.

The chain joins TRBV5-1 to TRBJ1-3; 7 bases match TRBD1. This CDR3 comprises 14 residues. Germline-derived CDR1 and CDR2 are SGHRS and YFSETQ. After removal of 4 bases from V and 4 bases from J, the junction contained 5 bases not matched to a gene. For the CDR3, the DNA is TGCGCCAGCAGCATGGGACAGATCGGAAACACCATATATTTT. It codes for CASSMGQIGNTIYF. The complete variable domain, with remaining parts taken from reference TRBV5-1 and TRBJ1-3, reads KAGVTQTPRYLIKTRGQQVTLSCSPISGHRSVSWYQQTPGQGLQFLFEYFSETQRNKGNFPGRFSGRQFSNSRSEMNVSTLELGDSALYLCASSMGQIGNTIYFGEGSWLTVV.

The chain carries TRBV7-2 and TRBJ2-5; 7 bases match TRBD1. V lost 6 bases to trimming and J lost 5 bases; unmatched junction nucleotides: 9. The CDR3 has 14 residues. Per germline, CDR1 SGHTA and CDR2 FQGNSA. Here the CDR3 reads CASRTGTARETQYF. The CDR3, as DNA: TGTGCCAGCAGAACTGGGACAGCCCGCGAGACCCAGTACTTC.

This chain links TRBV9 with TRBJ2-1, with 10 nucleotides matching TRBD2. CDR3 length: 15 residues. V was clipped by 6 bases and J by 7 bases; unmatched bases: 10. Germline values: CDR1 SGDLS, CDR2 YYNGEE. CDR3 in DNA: TGTGCCAGCACGCGGGCTAGCGGGAGTTGGAATGAGCAGTTCTTC. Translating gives CASTRASGSWNEQFF. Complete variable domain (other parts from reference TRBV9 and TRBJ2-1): DSGVTQTPKHLITATGQRVTLRCSPRSGDLSVYWYQQSLDQGLQFLIQYYNGEERAKGNILERFSAQQFPDLHSELNLSSLELGDSALYFCASTRASGSWNEQFFGPGTRLTVL.

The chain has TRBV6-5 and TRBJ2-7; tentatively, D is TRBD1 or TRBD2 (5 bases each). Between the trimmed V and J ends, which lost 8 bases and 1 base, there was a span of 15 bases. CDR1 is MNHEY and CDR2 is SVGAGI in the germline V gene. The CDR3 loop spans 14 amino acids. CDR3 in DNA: TGTGCCAGCGGGGGATTGACAGCTTCCTACGAGCAGTACTTC. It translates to CASGGLTASYEQYF.

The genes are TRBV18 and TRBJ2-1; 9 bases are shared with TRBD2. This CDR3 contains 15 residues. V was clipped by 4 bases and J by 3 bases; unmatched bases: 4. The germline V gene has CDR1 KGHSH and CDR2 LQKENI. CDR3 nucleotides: TGTGCCAGCTCACGATCTAGCGGGGTCTACAATGAGCAGTTCTTC. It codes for CASSRSSGVYNEQFF.

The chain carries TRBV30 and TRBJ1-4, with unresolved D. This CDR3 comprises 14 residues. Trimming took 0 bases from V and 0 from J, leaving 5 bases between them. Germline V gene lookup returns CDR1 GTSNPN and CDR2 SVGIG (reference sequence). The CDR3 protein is CAWSVPTTNEKLFF. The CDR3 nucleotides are TGTGCCTGGAGTGTTCCCACAACTAATGAAAAACTGTTTTTT.

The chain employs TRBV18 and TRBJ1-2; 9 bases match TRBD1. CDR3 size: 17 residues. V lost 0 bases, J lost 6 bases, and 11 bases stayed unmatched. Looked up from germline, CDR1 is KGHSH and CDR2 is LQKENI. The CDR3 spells CASSPPNNQQGANGYTF. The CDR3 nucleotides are TGTGCCAGCTCACCACCGAATAACCAACAGGGGGCAAATGGCTACACCTTC.